Presented here are 29 T cell receptor beta chains from one specimen sequenced in a study of cytomegalovirus exposure and HLA in healthy donors (dated by TCRdb to about 2017). Library creation used the immunoSEQ multiplex PCR assay. For the multiplex PCR, a mixture combining 60 forward primers for TCR Vbeta segments and 13 reverse primers for TCR Jbeta segments was used. Held by TCRdb, this immuneACCESS table contains in-frame sequences only and omits some clones. Under half of the omission traces to an unresolved V gene where checked; the cause of the rest is unknown. This sample's records show around 70,000 clones. The top ten hold 0.83% of the sample. Input material: PBMCs. These receptor sequences come from a boy aged 10-17 years in good health and CMV-seronegative.

The chain recombines TRBV19 with TRBJ1-1; D might be TRBD1 (6 bases). The CDR3 is 13 residues long. V lost 5 bases and J 7 bases, leaving 14 bases between the germline ends. CDR1 LNHDA and CDR2 SQIVND come from the germline V gene (reference sequence). CDR3 amino acids: CASSPAGVGEAFF. DNA of the CDR3: TGTGCCAGTAGTCCTGCAGGGGTTGGTGAAGCTTTCTTT.

The chain uses TRBV18 and TRBJ1-2; D unresolved. CDR3 length equals 12 residues. The V end lost 3 bases, the J end lost 3 bases, and 5 bases lay between the germline ends. Germline values: CDR1 KGHSH, CDR2 LQKENI. CDR3 sequence reads: CASSPRDYGYTF. The CDR3 bases are TGTGCCAGCTCACCCCGAGACTATGGCTACACCTTC.

The chain links TRBV5-4 to TRBJ2-7; 12 nucleotides align to TRBD2. This CDR3 spans 18 amino acids. Germline V lookup: CDR1 SGHNT, CDR2 YYREEE (reference sequence). Trimming took 4 bases from V and 5 from J; bases not matched to a gene: 16. The CDR3 region is CASSPLAGGPRSHDEQYF. The CDR3 DNA follows: TGTGCCAGCAGCCCCCTAGCGGGGGGGCCACGGAGTCACGACGAGCAGTACTTC. Based on the CDR3 plus reference TRBV5-4 and TRBJ2-7, the full variable domain is ETGVTQSPTHLIKTRGQQVTLRCSSQSGHNTVSWYQQALGQGPQFIFQYYREEENGRGNFPPRFSGLQFPNYSSELNVNALELDDSALYLCASSPLAGGPRSHDEQYFGPGTRLTVT.

The V and J genes are TRBV4-1 and TRBJ2-2; 11 bases are a match to TRBD2. Germline lookup yields CDR1 MGHRA and CDR2 YSYEKL. The CDR3 covers 18 residues. V lost 5 bases to trimming and J lost 0 bases; unmatched junction nucleotides: 8. CDR3 DNA: TGCGCCAGCAGCAATGGGGTAGCGGGAGGGACGAACACCGGGGAGCTGTTTTTT. It yields the protein CASSNGVAGGTNTGELFF.

The chain couples TRBV4-1 to TRBJ1-1, with D tentatively TRBD1 (5 bases). V was pared by 1 base and J by 5 bases, with 17 bases between. Germline CDR1 and CDR2: MGHRA and YSYEKL. The CDR3 consists of 16 residues. CDR3 amino acids: CASSQGISQGRTEAFF. The CDR3 DNA follows: TGCGCCAGCAGCCAAGGCATATCGCAGGGTCGAACTGAAGCTTTCTTT.

The V call is TRBV2, the J call TRBJ2-7; TRBD1 matches 10 bases. Trimming at V came to 6 bases and at J to 3 bases, leaving 8 bases not matched to a gene. Germline V lookup: CDR1 SNHLY, CDR2 FYNNEI. The CDR3 length is 15 residues. The CDR3 here is CASSAGTGVFYEQYF. The CDR3, as DNA: TGTGCCAGCAGCGCCGGGACAGGGGTATTCTACGAGCAGTACTTC.

This chain links TRBV19 with TRBJ1-2; TRBD1 matches at 7 bases. Per germline, CDR1 LNHDA and CDR2 SQIVND (reference sequence). The ends lost 6 bases at V and 0 bases at J; junction bases unmatched: 1. The CDR3 covers 13 residues. CDR3 sequence (DNA): TGTGCCAGTAGCGACAGGGCTAACTATGGCTACACCTTC. This codes for CASSDRANYGYTF.

The gene calls are TRBV6-6 and TRBJ1-5, with TRBD1 as a possible D gene (5 bases). V was trimmed by 6 bases and J by 1 base, leaving 10 bases between them. The germline gives CDR1 MNHNY, CDR2 SVGAGI (reference sequence). The CDR3 consists of 14 residues. The DNA for the CDR3 is TGTGCCAGCAGCCGCGACAGAAGCAATCAGCCCCAGCATTTT. As protein: CASSRDRSNQPQHF.

V gene TRBV19 combines with J gene TRBJ1-4; a weak D match, TRBD1 (6 bases). Germline loops: CDR1 LNHDA, CDR2 SQIVND (reference sequence). The ends were cut back, 7 bases at V and 2 bases at J, with 11 bases in the middle. The CDR3 is made up of 14 amino acids. CDR3 region: CASTDRNTNEKLFF. CDR3 in DNA: TGTGCCAGTACTGACAGGAATACTAATGAAAAACTGTTTTTT.

DNA for the CDR3: TGTGCCAGCAGACTACAGGGGGCGGCTGGAAACACCATATATTTT. Amino acid sequence: CASRLQGAAGNTIYF. The V gene is TRBV6-5, the J gene TRBJ1-3, with 9 bases aligning to TRBD1. This CDR3 is 15 amino acids long. Germline V gene sequence: CDR1 MNHEY, CDR2 SVGAGI. Trimming took 6 bases from V and 2 from J; bases not matched to a gene: 5.

This rearrangement joins TRBV7-9 to TRBJ1-1, with a possible D match to TRBD1 (6 bases). The ends were cut back, 2 bases at V and 1 base at J, with 23 bases in the middle. This CDR3 has 19 amino acids. The germline gives CDR1 SEHNR, CDR2 FQNEAQ (reference sequence). The CDR3 protein is CASSLWPQGDNNKNTEAFF. The CDR3 DNA reads as TGTGCCAGCAGCTTATGGCCCCAAGGGGACAACAATAAGAACACTGAAGCTTTCTTT. Combining the CDR3 with reference TRBV7-9 and TRBJ1-1 gives the whole variable domain DTGVSQNPRHKITKRGQNVTFRCDPISEHNRLYWYRQTLGQGPEFLTYFQNEAQLEKSRLLSDRFSAERPKGSFSTLEIQRTEQGDSAMYLCASSLWPQGDNNKNTEAFFGQGTRLTVV.

To note about this clone: A junction end diverges from the germline sequence, so it may reflect a read error. CDR3 nucleotides: TGTGCCTGGAGGTGGGGACAGCAAGGGACCCAGTACTTC. It translates to CAWRWGQQGTQYF. This rearrangement joins TRBV30 to TRBJ2-5; 7 bases align to TRBD1. Germline assignment: CDR1 GTSNPN and CDR2 SVGIG (reference sequence). CDR3 length: 13 residues.

The chain couples TRBV29-1 to TRBJ1-1; D uncertain. The CDR3 runs to 12 residues. From germline, CDR1 is SQVTM and CDR2 ANQGSEA. V was trimmed by 8 bases and J by 0 bases, leaving 10 bases between them. The CDR3 spells CSPSIMNTEAFF. The CDR3 nucleotides are TGCAGCCCCAGTATCATGAACACTGAAGCTTTCTTT. The whole variable domain, remainder taken from reference TRBV29-1 and TRBJ1-1, is SAVISQKPSRDICQRGTSLTIQCQVDSQVTMMFWYRQQPGQSLTLIATANQGSEATYESGFVIDKFPISRPNLTFSTLTVSNMSPEDSSIYLCSPSIMNTEAFFGQGTRLTVV.

V is TRBV4-1 and J is TRBJ2-2, with TRBD1 matching over 7 bases. This CDR3 comprises 15 residues. In germline, CDR1 is MGHRA, CDR2 YSYEKL. Germline trimming cut 4 bases from V and 2 bases from J; bases unmatched to any gene: 4. CDR3 in DNA: TGCGCCAGCAGCCTGGGACAGACAAACACCGGGGAGCTGTTTTTT. Translation gives CASSLGQTNTGELFF.

The rearrangement links TRBV30 to TRBJ2-5, with TRBD2 as a possible D gene (5 bases). Per the germline V gene, CDR1 is GTSNPN and CDR2 is SVGIG (reference sequence). There are 12 residues in the CDR3. V was trimmed by 3 bases and J by 5 bases, leaving 10 bases between them. The CDR3 loop reads CAWSLRGETQYF. The CDR3 DNA follows: TGTGCCTGGAGCCTTCGAGGGGAGACCCAGTACTTC. Drawing the rest from reference TRBV30 and TRBJ2-5, the complete variable domain is SQTIHQWPATLVQPVGSPLSLECTVEGTSNPNLYWYRQAAGRGLQLLFYSVGIGQISSEVPQNLSASRPQDRQFILSSKKLLLSDSGFYLCAWSLRGETQYFGPGTRLLVL.

The V gene is TRBV18, the J gene TRBJ1-2, with D possibly matching TRBD1 (5 bases). V was cut by 2 bases and J by 3 bases, with 13 bases left in between. The CDR3 extends over 15 amino acids. The germline V gene encodes CDR1 KGHSH and CDR2 LQKENI. For the CDR3, the DNA is TGTGCCAGCTCACCAAGCATCTTACAGGACTATGGCTACACCTTC. Amino acids: CASSPSILQDYGYTF.

Here the CDR3 reads CASSPPGLAGSGANVLTF. The DNA for the CDR3 is TGTGCCAGCTCACCCCCCGGACTAGCGGGCTCTGGGGCCAACGTCCTGACTTTC. The V and J genes are TRBV18 and TRBJ2-6; 11 bases align to TRBD2. From germline, CDR1 is KGHSH and CDR2 LQKENI. V lost 3 bases to trimming and J lost 0 bases; unmatched junction nucleotides: 4. The CDR3 is 18 amino acids. Based on the CDR3 plus reference TRBV18 and TRBJ2-6, the full variable domain is NAGVMQNPRHLVRRRGQEARLRCSPMKGHSHVYWYRQLPEEGLKFMVYLQKENIIDESGMPKERFSAEFPKEGPSILRIQQVVRGDSAAYFCASSPPGLAGSGANVLTFGAGSRLTVL.

The rearrangement uses TRBV28 and TRBJ2-4, with TRBD1 matching over 9 bases. V dropped 6 bases and J dropped 6; count of bases not matched to a gene: 9. There are 15 residues in the CDR3. The germline V gene has CDR1 MDHEN and CDR2 SYDVKM. In DNA form, the CDR3 reads TGTGCCAGCAGCCTTCTACAGGGGGCGGGAAACATTCAGTACTTC. Its translation: CASSLLQGAGNIQYF.

V is TRBV30 and J is TRBJ2-1; 11 bases map to TRBD2. Germline assignment: CDR1 GTSNPN and CDR2 SVGIG (reference sequence). V shed 2 bases, J shed 6 bases, and the junction held 9 bases outside the gene matches. The CDR3 is 16 residues long. CDR3 nucleotide sequence: TGTGCCTGGAGTACCAGTACTAGCGGGGGAATCAATGAGCAGTTCTTC. This sequence encodes CAWSTSTSGGINEQFF. Drawing the rest from reference TRBV30 and TRBJ2-1, the complete variable domain is SQTIHQWPATLVQPVGSPLSLECTVEGTSNPNLYWYRQAAGRGLQLLFYSVGIGQISSEVPQNLSASRPQDRQFILSSKKLLLSDSGFYLCAWSTSTSGGINEQFFGPGTRLTVL.

CDR3 coding DNA: TGTGCCAGCAGTTTACCTCGCGGGGGTGCGGATACGCAGTATTTT. Amino acid sequence: CASSLPRGGADTQYF. The chain carries TRBV7-8 and TRBJ2-3; 7 bases match TRBD2. The CDR3 length is 15 residues. Germline-derived CDR1 and CDR2 are SGHVS and FQNEAQ. Trimming took 6 bases from V and 6 from J; bases not matched to a gene: 12.

The rearrangement joins TRBV4-1 to TRBJ2-5; possible D gene TRBD1, 6 bases. The CDR3 totals 14 residues. Germline CDR1 MGHRA, CDR2 YSYEKL. Trimming took 1 base from V and 2 from J, leaving 8 bases between them. The CDR3 sequence is CASSQVQGQETQYF. The CDR3 DNA reads as TGCGCCAGCAGCCAAGTACAGGGTCAAGAGACCCAGTACTTC.

The rearrangement uses TRBV30 and TRBJ2-3; perhaps TRBD2 as D (5 bases). Trimming removed 3 bases from V and 1 base from J, with 17 bases in between. From germline, CDR1 is GTSNPN and CDR2 SVGIG (reference sequence). There are 16 residues in the CDR3. The CDR3 sequence: CAWRAFGLSRTDTQYF. DNA of the CDR3: TGTGCCTGGAGGGCCTTTGGACTTTCCCGCACAGATACGCAGTATTTT.

This rearrangement joins TRBV7-2 to TRBJ2-3, with D perhaps matching TRBD2 (7 bases). The CDR3 spans 16 residues. Between the trimmed V and J ends, which lost 0 bases and 1 base, there was a span of 11 bases. Germline CDR1 is SGHTA and CDR2 is FQGNSA. For the CDR3, the DNA is TGTGCCAGCAGCTTAGCGGGGGGGGCGGGCACAGATACGCAGTATTTT. Amino acids: CASSLAGGAGTDTQYF.

V and J are TRBV29-1 and TRBJ2-1; the match to TRBD2 covers 10 bases. The CDR3 is 16 residues long. CDR1 is SQVTM and CDR2 is ANQGSEA in the germline V gene. The V segment lost 5 bases and the J segment 3 bases; nucleotides outside the gene matches: 10. Here the CDR3 reads CSVSPRLAGNYNEQFF. The CDR3 region has the DNA TGCAGCGTTAGTCCCCGACTAGCGGGTAACTACAATGAGCAGTTCTTC.

As regards this clone: The same CDR3 also results from other DNA sequences found in this sample. V gene TRBV29-1 combines with J gene TRBJ2-1; possible D gene TRBD2, 5 bases. Germline CDR1 and CDR2: SQVTM and ANQGSEA. The CDR3 length is 14 residues. Between the trimmed V and J ends, which lost 0 bases and 13 bases, there was a span of 19 bases. CDR3 in amino acids: CSVEDRGAGGRQFF. The CDR3 nucleotides are TGCAGCGTTGAAGATCGGGGAGCAGGAGGACGTCAGTTCTTC.

The rearrangement uses TRBV19 and TRBJ1-1; weak D call: TRBD1 (6 bases). The V end was cut by 5 bases, the J end by 4 bases, with 11 bases between. From germline, CDR1 is LNHDA and CDR2 SQIVND (reference sequence). This CDR3 spans 13 amino acids. The CDR3 bases are TGTGCCAGTAGTCGGACCAGGGGCACTGAAGCTTTCTTT. It specifies CASSRTRGTEAFF.

J is TRBJ2-3 and V is TRBV9; 7 positions agree with TRBD1. CDR1 and CDR2 (germline): SGDLS, YYNGEE. The CDR3 runs 18 residues. V lost 3 bases to trimming and J lost 6 bases; unmatched junction nucleotides: 19. This chain's CDR3 is CASSENPVIGQDADTQYF. As DNA, the CDR3 is TGTGCCAGCAGCGAGAACCCGGTAATCGGACAGGACGCGGATACGCAGTATTTT.

The CDR3 DNA is TGCGCCTCTCGGGGATGGGTAGAAGATACGCAGTATTTT. It yields the protein CASRGWVEDTQYF. V and J are TRBV5-1 and TRBJ2-3; D might be TRBD2 (5 bases). CDR1 SGHRS and CDR2 YFSETQ come from the germline V gene. Trimming stripped 10 bases from V and 5 bases from J, with 17 bases between. The length of the CDR3 is 13 residues. The variable domain in full, completed from reference TRBV5-1 and TRBJ2-3, reads KAGVTQTPRYLIKTRGQQVTLSCSPISGHRSVSWYQQTPGQGLQFLFEYFSETQRNKGNFPGRFSGRQFSNSRSEMNVSTLELGDSALYLCASRGWVEDTQYFGPGTRLTVL.

This rearrangement joins TRBV7-2 to TRBJ2-1, with a possible D match to TRBD1 (5 bases). The CDR3 has 14 residues. Trimming took off 4 bases at V and 6 bases at J, with 13 bases between the two ends. The germline CDR1 and CDR2 sequences are SGHTA and FQGNSA. CDR3 in DNA: TGTGCCAGCAGCTACCAGGGAACGGTCAATGAGCAGTTCTTC. It codes for CASSYQGTVNEQFF.